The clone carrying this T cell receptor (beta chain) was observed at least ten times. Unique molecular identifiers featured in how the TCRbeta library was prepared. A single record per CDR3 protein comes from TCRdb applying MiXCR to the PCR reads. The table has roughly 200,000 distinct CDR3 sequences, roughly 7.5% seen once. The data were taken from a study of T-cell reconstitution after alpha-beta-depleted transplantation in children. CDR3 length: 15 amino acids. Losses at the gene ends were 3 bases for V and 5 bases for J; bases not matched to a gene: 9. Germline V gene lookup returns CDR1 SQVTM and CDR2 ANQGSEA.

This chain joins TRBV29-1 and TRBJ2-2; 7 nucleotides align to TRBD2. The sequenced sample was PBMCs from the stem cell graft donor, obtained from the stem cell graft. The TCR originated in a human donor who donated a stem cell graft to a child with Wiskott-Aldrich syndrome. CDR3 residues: CSVDSGLGSTGELFF. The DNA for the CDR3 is TGCAGCGTTGATAGTGGACTAGGATCGACCGGGGAGCTGTTTTTT.